Listed below are T cell receptor beta chains from one sample, sequenced in a study of CXCR3-negative and CXCR3-positive naive CD8 T cells. TCRdb reprocessed the 5' RACE reads, keeping one entry per CDR3 protein, no DNA. This repertoire comprises 100,000 to 150,000 distinct CDR3 sequences; its ten largest clones make up 0.29%. Specimen: naive CXCR3- CD8+ T cells from blood. These TCRs come from a human donor in good health. Some clones in this sample may be carry-over from other donors' samples. CDR3s include the opening cysteine and the closing phenylalanine or tryptophan. Fields, in order: J gene, V gene, CDR3 length, CDR3 protein.

j_gene: TRBJ2-7; v_gene: TRBV13; len: 18; CDR3aa: CASSLIGGALPSSYEQYF
j_gene: TRBJ2-1; v_gene: TRBV7-9; len: 14; CDR3aa: CASREGTGLDEQFF
j_gene: TRBJ1-1; v_gene: TRBV7-9; len: 15; CDR3aa: CASSGRTGPHTEAFF
j_gene: TRBJ2-1; v_gene: TRBV27; len: 15; CDR3aa: CASSHAPTGHNEQFF
j_gene: TRBJ2-1; v_gene: TRBV5-1; len: 15; CDR3aa: CASSLAGAGYNEQFF
j_gene: TRBJ2-7; v_gene: TRBV12-3/TRBV12-4; len: 12; CDR3aa: CASRGQAYEQYF
j_gene: TRBJ2-7; v_gene: TRBV2; len: 13; CDR3aa: CASELGRSYEQYF
j_gene: TRBJ1-2; v_gene: TRBV29-1; len: 16; CDR3aa: CSVGPGTVSESYGYTF
j_gene: TRBJ2-1; v_gene: TRBV4-1; len: 14; CDR3aa: CASSQEGTGPEQFF
j_gene: TRBJ2-7; v_gene: TRBV28; len: 15; CDR3aa: CASRPLRDSDYEQYF
j_gene: TRBJ1-4; v_gene: TRBV28; len: 14; CDR3aa: CASSRQGYGEKLFF
j_gene: TRBJ2-7; v_gene: TRBV6-5; len: 15; CDR3aa: CASSSYRGGSYEQYF
j_gene: TRBJ2-7; v_gene: TRBV5-1; len: 13; CDR3aa: CASSWDRGYEQYF
j_gene: TRBJ2-1; v_gene: TRBV29-1; len: 13; CDR3aa: CSGWTSKLDEQFF
j_gene: TRBJ2-1; v_gene: TRBV12-3/TRBV12-4; len: 13; CDR3aa: CASSPGGTNEQFF